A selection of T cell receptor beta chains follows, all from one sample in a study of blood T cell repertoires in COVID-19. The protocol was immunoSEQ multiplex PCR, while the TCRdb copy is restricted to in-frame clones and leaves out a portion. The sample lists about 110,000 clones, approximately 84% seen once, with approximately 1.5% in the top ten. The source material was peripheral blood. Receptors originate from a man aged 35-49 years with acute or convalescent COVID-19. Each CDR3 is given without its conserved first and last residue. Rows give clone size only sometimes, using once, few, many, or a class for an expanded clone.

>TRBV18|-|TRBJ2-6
ASSPLAGSGANVLT
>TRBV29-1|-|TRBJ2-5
SVDRAGSETQY
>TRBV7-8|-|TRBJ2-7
ASSSPGQGTYEQY
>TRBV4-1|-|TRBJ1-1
ASSQSPGQMNTEAF
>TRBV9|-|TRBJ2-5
ASSVWGQSWETQY
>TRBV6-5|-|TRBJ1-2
ASSPRLTGGNGYT
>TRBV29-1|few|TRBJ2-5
SVEGSGLGQY
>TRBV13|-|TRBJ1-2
ASSFDSKYGYT
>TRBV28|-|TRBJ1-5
ASSLTTVLYQPQH
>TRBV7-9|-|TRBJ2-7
ASSLGTGVYEQY
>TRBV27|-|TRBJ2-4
ASSLGGGSITKNIQY
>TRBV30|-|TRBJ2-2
ASEQGPMNTGELF
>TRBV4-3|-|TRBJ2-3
ASSPSGGRTDTQY
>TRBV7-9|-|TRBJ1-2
ASSFGQGNYGYT
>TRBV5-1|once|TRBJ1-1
ASSATGLNTEAF
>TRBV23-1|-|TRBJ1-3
APPSLDRGAGNTIY
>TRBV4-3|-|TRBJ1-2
ASSPGTGAYGYT
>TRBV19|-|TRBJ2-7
ASSIAAGRSYEQY
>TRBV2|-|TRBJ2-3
ASSGQGVTDTQY
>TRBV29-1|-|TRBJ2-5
SVAPRGQTQY
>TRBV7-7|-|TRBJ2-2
ASSYREFTGELF
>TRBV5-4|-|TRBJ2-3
ASSDTPATYTDTQY
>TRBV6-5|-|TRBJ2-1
ASKAGGRSYNEQF
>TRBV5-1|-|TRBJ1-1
ASSSSEFNTEAF
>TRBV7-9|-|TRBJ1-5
ASSLVGGGGSNQPQH
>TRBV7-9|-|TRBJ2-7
ASVPSGGKTGEQY
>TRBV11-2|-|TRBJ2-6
ASSLAGSGANVLT